The present T cell receptor (beta chain) was sequenced within a study of blood T cell repertoires in COVID-19. Germline lookup yields CDR1 SNHLY and CDR2 FYNNEI. Trimming removed 5 bases at V and 2 bases at J, with 13 bases between. The CDR3 spans 15 residues. Assay: immunoSEQ multiplex PCR; the TCRdb copy retains only in-frame clones and omits some. The table records roughly 220,000 clones, 84% of them present only once. Donors in Cohort 3 counted as recovered after two negative PCRs, clearance, or symptom resolution. V is TRBV2 and J is TRBJ1-5; a weak D match, TRBD1 (5 bases). This receptor was identified in a woman aged 40 to 50 who had recovered from COVID-19. Sequences were obtained from PBMCs or T cells enriched from blood (not recorded which). The CDR3 here is CASSNSGVGNQPQHF. CDR3 sequence (DNA): TGTGCCAGCAGTAATTCGGGGGTGGGCAATCAGCCCCAGCATTTT.